These T cell receptor beta chains were read from a single sample in a study of T cell clones after liver transplantation. Clones were read by immunoSEQ multiplex PCR, and TCRdb kept only the in-frame ones, dropping some. The data hold about 120,000 clones, with about nine tenths observed a single time. Sequencing used CD4+ T cells from blood, obtained 12 months after liver transplant. Receptor source: a human patient who received a liver transplant. Some T cells may have originated in the graft donor. The CDR3 runs from the conserved cysteine through the conserved F or W. D genes are given only for firm matches. Clone size is not always given. Where it is, it says once, few, many or a class for expanded clones.

D	V	size	J	DNA	CDR3
NA	TRBV15	NA	TRBJ1-4	TGTGCCACCAGCAGAGGAGGGGCGCTTACTGAAAAACTGTTTTTT	CATSRGGALTEKLFF
TRBD1	TRBV19	NA	TRBJ1-2	TGTGCCAGTATGGGGGACAGAGTCTATGGCTACACCTTC	CASMGDRVYGYTF
NA	TRBV12-5	NA	TRBJ1-1	TGTGCTAGTGATACGGCCCTGAACACTGAAGCTTTCTTT	CASDTALNTEAFF
TRBD2	TRBV5-4	NA	TRBJ2-2	TGTGCCAGCAGCCCTATCAGCGGGAGTGTGGGGTACACCGGGGAGCTGTTTTTT	CASSPISGSVGYTGELFF
NA	TRBV5-1	NA	TRBJ1-2	TGCGCCAGCAGGGATCAGGGAGGCTATGGCTACACCTTC	CASRDQGGYGYTF
NA	TRBV7-8	NA	TRBJ1-5	TGTGCCAGCAGCTTAGTCCCCGGGAATCAGCCCCAGCATTTT	CASSLVPGNQPQHF
TRBD2	TRBV10-3	NA	TRBJ2-1	TGTGCCATCAGTGGAGGGGGGACTAGCGGGAGCGATGAGCAGTTCTTC	CAISGGGTSGSDEQFF
NA	TRBV6-5	NA	TRBJ1-5	TGTGCCAGCAGTCCGCGACAGCTCCAGCGGCAGCCCCAGCATTTT	CASSPRQLQRQPQHF
TRBD2	TRBV5-1	NA	TRBJ2-5	TGCGCCAGCACCCGCCCTAGCGGACAAGAGACCCAGTACTTC	CASTRPSGQETQYF
TRBD2	TRBV19	NA	TRBJ2-7	TGTGCCAGTAGTAGGCAACTAGCGGGGCACTTGGAGCAGTACTTC	CASSRQLAGHLEQYF
TRBD2	TRBV5-1	NA	TRBJ2-6	TGCGCCAGCAGCTTGGACGGGAGGGCTTCTGGGGCCAACGTCCTGACTTTC	CASSLDGRASGANVLTF
TRBD1	TRBV2	NA	TRBJ2-7	TGTGCCGGGGCGCCGGGACAGGGATTCGAGCAGTACTTC	CAGAPGQGFEQYF
TRBD2	TRBV29-1	once	TRBJ2-1	TGCAGCGTTGAACCCCTCATCGGCTCGGCGGGGGATGAGCAGTTCTTC	CSVEPLIGSAGDEQFF
NA	TRBV7-6	NA	TRBJ1-3	TGTGCCAGCAGCTTGGGACTGGACTCTGGAAACACCATATATTTT	CASSLGLDSGNTIYF
NA	TRBV9	NA	TRBJ1-3	TGTGCCAGCAGCGTAGAATGGGACTCTGGAAACACCATATATTTT	CASSVEWDSGNTIYF
NA	TRBV11-3	NA	TRBJ2-5	TGTGCCAGCAGCCGGGGGAATGCCGAGGCGACCCAGTACTTC	CASSRGNAEATQYF
TRBD1	TRBV9	NA	TRBJ2-2	TGTGCCAGCAGCCCCCCTCTAGGACAGGGAGGCACCGGGGAGCTGTTTTTT	CASSPPLGQGGTGELFF
NA	TRBV5-1	NA	TRBJ2-2	TGCGCCAGCAGCTCTTTTGAGACAGCCACCGGGGAGCTGTTTTTT	CASSSFETATGELFF
NA	TRBV18	NA	TRBJ1-1	TGTGCCAGCTCACTTTTCAGGGGGAACACTGAAGCTTTCTTT	CASSLFRGNTEAFF
NA	TRBV29-1	NA	TRBJ1-4	TGCAGCGTCAAGGGGGGGAATGAAAAACTGTTTTTT	CSVKGGNEKLFF
NA	TRBV29-1	NA	TRBJ1-4	TGCAGCGTTGGGGGGCGAGTCAATGAAAAACTGTTTTTT	CSVGGRVNEKLFF
NA	TRBV19	once	TRBJ1-5	TGTGCCAGTAGTATTAGGACTAAAGATCAGCCCCAGCATTTT	CASSIRTKDQPQHF
NA	TRBV5-6	NA	TRBJ2-6	TGTGCCAGCAGCCCTTCAGGGCGTCAGGACTACTCTGGGGCCAACGTCCTGACTTTC	CASSPSGRQDYSGANVLTF
NA	TRBV28	NA	TRBJ1-2	TGTGCCAGCACCCTGGGGGGCAGGGACTATGGCTACACCTTC	CASTLGGRDYGYTF
TRBD1	TRBV5-1	NA	TRBJ2-1	TGCGCCAGCAGCTTGGAACAGGGGGGTTACAATGAGCAGTTCTTC	CASSLEQGGYNEQFF
NA	TRBV5-1	few	TRBJ2-7	TGCGCCAGCAGCTTGGCCAGCTCCTACGAGCAGTACTTC	CASSLASSYEQYF
TRBD1	TRBV7-6	NA	TRBJ2-3	TGTGCCAGCAGCTTAGCTCCACAGGGGGCGGGGGATACGCAGTATTTT	CASSLAPQGAGDTQYF
NA	TRBV19	once	TRBJ2-3	TGTGCCAGTAGGAGGCAGGTGGGAGATACGCAGTATTTT	CASRRQVGDTQYF
NA	TRBV9	NA	TRBJ1-2	TGTGCCAGCAGCGGTGGGGCGAGGGGTAACTATGGCTACACCTTC	CASSGGARGNYGYTF
NA	TRBV7-7	NA	TRBJ2-1	TGTGCTAGCAGCTTTCCGTATGGCCACATGTTTTCGGAGCAGTTCTTC	CASSFPYGHMFSEQFF
NA	TRBV21-1	NA	TRBJ2-5	TGTGCCAGCAGCAAAGTTCTGGACAGTCAAGAGACCCAGTACTTC	CASSKVLDSQETQYF
NA	TRBV5-1	NA	TRBJ2-7	TGCGCCAGCAGCCCGGAGCCAGGGGTCAACGAGCAGTACTTC	CASSPEPGVNEQYF
TRBD2	TRBV2	NA	TRBJ2-4	TGTGCCAGCAGTGCGACTAGCGGGAGGAACATTCAGTACTTC	CASSATSGRNIQYF
NA	TRBV7-2	NA	TRBJ2-1	TGTGCCAGCAGAGAAACAGGTACCTCCTACAATGAGCAGTTCTTC	CASRETGTSYNEQFF
NA	TRBV4-1	NA	TRBJ1-3	TGCGCCAGCAGCCAAGGAGGGGACACCATATATTTT	CASSQGGDTIYF
NA	TRBV7-2	NA	TRBJ2-5	TGTGCCAGCAGCTTAGTAGGGCGACCAGGGGAGACCCAGTACTTC	CASSLVGRPGETQYF
TRBD2	TRBV27	NA	TRBJ2-3	TGTGCCAGCAGCCGGAGGACTAGCGGGAGGCCAGATACGCAGTATTTT	CASSRRTSGRPDTQYF
NA	TRBV7-8	NA	TRBJ1-5	TGTGCCAGCAGCTTAGCACGCTATCAGCCCCAGCATTTT	CASSLARYQPQHF
NA	TRBV28	NA	TRBJ1-2	TGTGCCAGCAGTTTGTTGAGGGGGATTAATGGCTACACCTTC	CASSLLRGINGYTF
NA	TRBV29-1	few	TRBJ2-1	TGCAGCGTTGAAACAGGACAGCGGGGATACAATGAGCAGTTCTTC	CSVETGQRGYNEQFF
TRBD2	TRBV27	NA	TRBJ2-1	TGTGCCAGCAGTGGTCTAGCGGGAGGAAATGAGCAGTTCTTC	CASSGLAGGNEQFF
NA	TRBV7-9	NA	TRBJ2-5	TGTGCCAGCAGCTCCTCGGGACAACGAGAGACCCAGTACTTC	CASSSSGQRETQYF